These 21 T cell receptor beta chains originate from one sample sequenced in a study of cytomegalovirus exposure and HLA in healthy donors. The PCR employed 60 Vbeta primers together with 13 Jbeta primers. Here immunoSEQ multiplex PCR was the method, and the copy in TCRdb shows in-frame clones only, minus some. The sample has around 110,000 clones, roughly 9.9% seen once; the top ten hold about 3%. The sequencing sample was made of PBMCs. All receptors come from a young man in good health and CMV-seronegative.

V is TRBV9 and J is TRBJ2-1; D is possibly TRBD2 (5 bases). The germline gives CDR1 SGDLS, CDR2 YYNGEE. The CDR3 has 14 amino acids. The ends were cut back, 0 bases at V and 9 bases at J, with 13 bases in the middle. Written as DNA, the CDR3 is TGTGCCAGCAGCGTAGTTCTTACAACTAGTGAGCAGTTCTTC. Translation gives CASSVVLTTSEQFF.

This clone was seen more than once but under ten times. The CDR3 DNA follows: TGTGCCTGGAGTCCCGGGACAGGGATTCACTATGGCTACACCTTC. Protein: CAWSPGTGIHYGYTF. The genes are TRBV30 and TRBJ1-2; TRBD1 aligns across 9 bases. After removal of 2 bases from V and 3 bases from J, the junction contained 7 bases not matched to a gene. CDR1 is GTSNPN, CDR2 SVGIG, per germline (reference sequence). The CDR3 is 15 residues long.

The chain employs TRBV7-9 and TRBJ2-7, with 7 bases identical to TRBD1. In germline, CDR1 is SEHNR, CDR2 FQNEAQ (reference sequence). This CDR3 has 12 amino acids. The V gene end was trimmed by 1 base and the J gene end by 13 bases; junction bases not matched to a gene: 7. In DNA, the CDR3 is TGTGCCAGCAGCTTAGGGACAGGAACCCGATACTTC. Translating gives CASSLGTGTRYF.

This clone was picked up a small number of times. This chain joins TRBV9 and TRBJ2-5; 13 nucleotides align to TRBD2. The CDR3 runs to 16 residues. The V gene end was trimmed by 0 bases and the J gene end by 2 bases; junction bases not matched to a gene: 1. The germline gives CDR1 SGDLS, CDR2 YYNGEE. The CDR3 loop is CASSVEGLAGQETQYF. CDR3 sequence (DNA): TGTGCCAGCAGCGTAGAGGGACTAGCGGGGCAAGAGACCCAGTACTTC.

For the CDR3, the DNA is TGTGCCAGTACCCGCCAGGGTGCCTATAATTCACCCCTCCACTTT. Its translation: CASTRQGAYNSPLHF. The gene calls are TRBV19 and TRBJ1-6; a possible D gene is TRBD1 (5 bases). The germline V gene encodes CDR1 LNHDA and CDR2 SQIVND (reference sequence). V was pared by 7 bases and J by 2 bases, with 12 bases between. CDR3 size: 15 residues.

This clone has just a few counts. The rearrangement links TRBV5-5 to TRBJ2-5; D might be TRBD1 (6 bases). The CDR3 is made up of 15 amino acids. From germline, CDR1 is SGHKS and CDR2 YYEKEE (reference sequence). V was clipped by 4 bases and J by 5 bases, with 18 bases between them. Written as DNA, the CDR3 is TGTGCCAGCAGCGAACAGGGCCTCGGTACGGAGACCCAGTACTTC. It translates to CASSEQGLGTETQYF.

The chain carries TRBV30 and TRBJ2-2, with 10 positions matching TRBD2. Trimming cost V 1 base and J 7 bases; bases outside gene matches: 9. The CDR3 extends over 16 amino acids. Germline lookup yields CDR1 GTSNPN and CDR2 SVGIG (reference sequence). The CDR3 sequence: CAWSASGRAFIGELFF. The CDR3 DNA follows: TGTGCCTGGAGTGCGAGCGGGAGGGCCTTTATCGGGGAGCTGTTTTTT.

This clone has just a few counts. This rearrangement joins TRBV5-1 to TRBJ2-1; tentatively, D is TRBD1 (5 bases). Trimming shortened V by 3 bases and J by 7 bases, and 14 bases separated the two germline ends. This CDR3 spans 14 amino acids. Looked up from germline, CDR1 is SGHRS and CDR2 is YFSETQ. CDR3 loop: CASSSSGFWNEQFF. CDR3 DNA: TGCGCCAGCAGCTCTTCAGGGTTTTGGAATGAGCAGTTCTTC.

V is TRBV4-1 and J is TRBJ1-1; no clear D. The CDR3 totals 14 residues. Germline V lookup: CDR1 MGHRA, CDR2 YSYEKL. With 4 bases removed from V and 1 base from J, the gap between germline ends came to 10 bases. The DNA for the CDR3 is TGCGCCAGCAGCCTAGAGGGCAGGAACACTGAAGCTTTCTTT. Protein sequence: CASSLEGRNTEAFF.

This clone was seen a few times. The V and J genes are TRBV27 and TRBJ2-2, with 8 nucleotides matching TRBD2. Germline values: CDR1 MNHEY, CDR2 SMNVEV (reference sequence). V lost 1 base and J lost 4; bases outside the gene matches: 2. The CDR3 has 15 residues. The CDR3 sequence: CASSLWTSFTGELFF. As DNA, the CDR3 is TGTGCCAGCAGTTTATGGACTAGCTTCACCGGGGAGCTGTTTTTT.

The J gene is TRBJ1-5, the V gene TRBV30; 7 bases agree with TRBD1. The CDR3 has 14 residues. The V segment lost 0 bases and the J segment 4 bases; nucleotides outside the gene matches: 3. Germline V lookup: CDR1 GTSNPN, CDR2 SVGIG (reference sequence). CDR3 loop: CAWSVGTENQPQHF. The CDR3 coding sequence is TGTGCCTGGAGTGTTGGGACAGAGAATCAGCCCCAGCATTTT.

This chain uses TRBV29-1 with TRBJ2-7, with a possible D match to TRBD2 (5 bases). The CDR3 runs 14 residues. The V end was cut by 4 bases, the J end by 7 bases, with 20 bases between. CDR1 and CDR2 (germline): SQVTM, ANQGSEA. CDR3 in amino acids: CSVVYGNLLEEQYF. CDR3 nucleotides: TGCAGCGTTGTTTACGGGAATCTGTTGGAGGAGCAGTACTTC.

This clone was detected a few times. The chain combines TRBV18 with TRBJ1-1; weak D call: TRBD1 (5 bases). The CDR3 is 15 residues long. Between the trimmed V and J ends, which lost 0 bases and 0 bases, there was a span of 8 bases. Germline values: CDR1 KGHSH, CDR2 LQKENI. The CDR3 DNA sequence: TGTGCCAGCTCACCACCCCAGGGCCTGAACACTGAAGCTTTCTTT. It yields the protein CASSPPQGLNTEAFF.

This clone was detected a few times. CDR3 nucleotides: TGTGCCAGCAAAGGGGACAGGGGCTACACCTTC. Its translation: CASKGDRGYTF. The chain couples TRBV6-5 to TRBJ1-2; 8 positions match TRBD1. Germline values: CDR1 MNHEY, CDR2 SVGAGI. V lost 7 bases to trimming and J lost 8 bases; unmatched junction nucleotides: 3. There are 11 residues in the CDR3.

In this sample, this clone turned up a few times. The rearrangement joins TRBV5-1 to TRBJ1-3; D may be TRBD1 (6 bases). Germline V CDR1 and CDR2: SGHRS, YFSETQ. V gave up 4 bases and J gave up 7 bases, with 18 bases separating them. The CDR3 sequence is 15 residues long. CDR3 nucleotides: TGCGCCAGCAGCCTGGGGGCCGGCACAGGGAACACCATATATTTT. Its protein product is CASSLGAGTGNTIYF. The variable domain in full, with the rest retrieved from reference TRBV5-1 and TRBJ1-3, is KAGVTQTPRYLIKTRGQQVTLSCSPISGHRSVSWYQQTPGQGLQFLFEYFSETQRNKGNFPGRFSGRQFSNSRSEMNVSTLELGDSALYLCASSLGAGTGNTIYFGEGSWLTVV.

Only a few counts were recorded for this clone. The V gene is TRBV4-3, the J gene TRBJ1-4, with 10 bases identical to TRBD1. Germline lookup yields CDR1 LGHNA and CDR2 YSLEER. The CDR3 extends over 20 amino acids. V shed 1 base and J 5 bases; nucleotides not matched to a gene: 16. The CDR3 DNA reads TGCGCCAGCAGCCAAGCAAGGTGGGACAGGGGAGGTGGTGGAAATGAAAAACTGTTTTTT. Amino acids: CASSQARWDRGGGGNEKLFF.

This clone occurred a few times. The chain links TRBV6-1 to TRBJ1-5; D gene ambiguous. Germline CDR1 and CDR2: MNHNS and SASEGT. CDR3 length equals 13 residues. V was trimmed by 4 bases and J by 6 bases, leaving 10 bases between them. The CDR3 nucleotides read TGTGCCAGCAGTGCTTGGGGAGGTCAGCCCCAGCATTTT. Protein sequence: CASSAWGGQPQHF.

This clone was seen more than once but under ten times. The rearrangement links TRBV7-9 to TRBJ2-3, with a possible D match to TRBD2 (5 bases). Germline assignment: CDR1 SEHNR and CDR2 FQNEAQ (reference sequence). CDR3 length: 16 residues. The ends were cut back, 1 base at V and 2 bases at J, with 13 bases in the middle. CDR3 DNA sequence: TGTGCCAGCAGCTTAGGACGGGGTCCGGTCACAGATACGCAGTATTTT. Translation gives CASSLGRGPVTDTQYF.

The genes are TRBV5-4 and TRBJ2-1; D unclear. Deletions cut 1 base from V and 0 bases from J, with 11 bases between. Germline V CDR1 and CDR2: SGHNT, YYREEE (reference sequence). There are 16 residues in the CDR3. As DNA, the CDR3 is TGTGCCAGCAGCTTGAATCCCGAGAGCTCCTACAATGAGCAGTTCTTC. It encodes CASSLNPESSYNEQFF.

A few counts support this clone. This chain joins TRBV2 and TRBJ1-6; possible D gene TRBD1, 6 bases. The CDR3 extends over 15 amino acids. Germline V gene data show CDR1 as SNHLY and CDR2 as FYNNEI. V lost 4 bases, J lost 5 bases, and 12 bases lay in between. The CDR3 sequence is CASSGTVVNNSPLHF. CDR3 DNA: TGTGCCAGCAGTGGGACAGTAGTTAATAATTCACCCCTCCACTTT. Variable domain in full (rest from reference TRBV2 and TRBJ1-6): EPEVTQTPSHQVTQMGQEVILRCVPISNHLYFYWYRQILGQKVEFLVSFYNNEISEKSEIFDDQFSVERPDGSNFTLKIRSTKLEDSAMYFCASSGTVVNNSPLHFGNGTRLTVT.

This clone came up a few times. This chain connects TRBV10-1 to TRBJ1-2, with 11 bases fitting TRBD1. V was clipped by 6 bases and J by 14 bases; unmatched bases: 11. The germline CDR1 and CDR2 sequences are WNHNN and SYGVQD (reference sequence). The CDR3 is 13 amino acids. The CDR3 protein is CASSQTRTGGLTF. As DNA, the CDR3 is TGCGCCAGCAGCCAAACTCGGACAGGGGGCTTGACCTTC.